Following are 25 T cell receptor beta chains from one sample sequenced in a study of OX40 agonist ivuxolimab in advanced cancers. Library preparation employed the immunoSEQ multiplex PCR assay. Held by TCRdb, this immuneACCESS table contains in-frame sequences only and omits some clones. Under half of the omission traces to an unresolved V gene where checked; the cause of the rest is unknown. The sample table shows 68,000 or so clones, and roughly 85% are seen once. The ten largest account for roughly 10% of the sample. This specimen was CD4+ or CD8+ T cells sorted from blood, taken in a trial of the OX40 agonist ivuxolimab. These receptor sequences come from an adult with an advanced solid tumor such as melanoma, head and neck, liver or kidney cancer.

This clone was detected a few times. The V and J genes are TRBV7-2 and TRBJ1-2; weak D call: TRBD1 (5 bases). The CDR3 contains 13 residues. V lost 5 bases, J lost 4 bases, and 11 bases lay in between. Germline V gene sequence: CDR1 SGHTA, CDR2 FQGNSA. The CDR3: CASSKTALYGYTF. CDR3 coding DNA: TGTGCCAGCAGCAAGACAGCTCTCTATGGCTACACCTTC.

This clone turned up a few times. The rearrangement links TRBV28 to TRBJ1-1; D may be TRBD1 (5 bases). V lost 4 bases and J 1 base, leaving 16 bases between the germline ends. Germline CDR1 and CDR2: MDHEN and SYDVKM. The CDR3 extends over 16 amino acids. The CDR3, as DNA: TGTGCCAGCAGTTCCTTGATGGGTGGGGGGAACACTGAAGCTTTCTTT. Protein: CASSSLMGGGNTEAFF.

This clone was detected only a few times. V is TRBV7-2 and J is TRBJ2-7, with D perhaps TRBD2 (6 bases). Germline V CDR1 and CDR2: SGHTA, FQGNSA. The CDR3 runs to 14 residues. The V and J ends lost 4 bases and 1 base respectively, with 11 bases between them. The CDR3 here is CASSWDRGSYEQYF. CDR3 sequence (DNA): TGTGCCAGCAGCTGGGACCGGGGGTCCTACGAGCAGTACTTC. Combining the CDR3 with reference TRBV7-2 and TRBJ2-7 gives the whole variable domain GAGVSQSPSNKVTEKGKDVELRCDPISGHTALYWYRQSLGQGLEFLIYFQGNSAPDKSGLPSDRFSAERTGGSVSTLTIQRTQQEDSAVYLCASSWDRGSYEQYFGPGTRLTVT.

This clone was seen just once. V usage is TRBV2 and J usage is TRBJ1-1; D is unclear. V lost 7 bases and J 1 base, leaving 7 bases between the germline ends. The CDR3 consists of 12 residues. In germline, CDR1 is SNHLY, CDR2 FYNNEI. CDR3 bases: TGTGCCAGCATATACGAGAACACTGAAGCTTTCTTT. Its translation is CASIYENTEAFF. Complete variable domain (other parts from reference TRBV2 and TRBJ1-1): EPEVTQTPSHQVTQMGQEVILRCVPISNHLYFYWYRQILGQKVEFLVSFYNNEISEKSEIFDDQFSVERPDGSNFTLKIRSTKLEDSAMYFCASIYENTEAFFGQGTRLTVV.

The sample holds a few counts of this clone. The chain is built from TRBV5-1 and TRBJ1-5; D is uncertain. CDR1 is SGHRS, CDR2 YFSETQ, per germline. The CDR3 has 13 residues. V was cut by 0 bases and J by 4 bases, with 5 bases left in between. CDR3 nucleotides: TGCGCCAGCAGCTTGGCGGCGAATCAGCCCCAGCATTTT. This gives the protein CASSLAANQPQHF. The full variable domain, its missing parts supplied by reference TRBV5-1 and TRBJ1-5, is KAGVTQTPRYLIKTRGQQVTLSCSPISGHRSVSWYQQTPGQGLQFLFEYFSETQRNKGNFPGRFSGRQFSNSRSEMNVSTLELGDSALYLCASSLAANQPQHFGDGTRLSIL.

The chain has TRBV30 and TRBJ2-1, with 8 bases identical to TRBD1. From germline, CDR1 is GTSNPN and CDR2 SVGIG (reference sequence). J was trimmed by 4 bases and V by 0 bases; bases with no gene match: 2. There are 14 residues in the CDR3. Here the CDR3 reads CAWSVRTGYNEQFF. As DNA, the CDR3 is TGTGCCTGGAGTGTCAGGACAGGGTACAATGAGCAGTTCTTC.

The chain carries TRBV6-5 and TRBJ2-7; D is possibly TRBD2 (5 bases). The germline V and J ends were trimmed by 11 bases and 0 bases, with 14 bases remaining between them. This CDR3 contains 13 residues. Germline loops: CDR1 MNHEY, CDR2 SVGAGI. CDR3 amino acids: CACSVGVSYEQYF. The CDR3 nucleotides read TGTGCCTGTTCGGTGGGAGTCTCCTACGAGCAGTACTTC.

The V gene is TRBV7-6, the J gene TRBJ2-3, with 12 bases matching TRBD2. The CDR3 extends over 15 amino acids. The germline CDR1 and CDR2 sequences are SGHVS and FNYEAQ. The V segment lost 4 bases and the J segment 4 bases; nucleotides outside the gene matches: 3. CDR3 sequence (DNA): TGTGCCAGCAGCTACGGACTAGCGGGGTCAGATACGCAGTATTTT. It encodes CASSYGLAGSDTQYF.

The count of this clone is one. The genes are TRBV28 and TRBJ1-4; D possibly corresponds to TRBD1 (5 bases). This CDR3 is 15 amino acids long. Germline loops: CDR1 MDHEN, CDR2 SYDVKM. The V end lost 4 bases, the J end lost 0 bases, and 9 bases lay between the germline ends. CDR3 in amino acids: CASSYRRATNEKLFF. CDR3 DNA: TGTGCCAGCAGTTACAGGAGAGCAACTAATGAAAAACTGTTTTTT.

This chain uses TRBV30 with TRBJ1-2, with 8 bases identical to TRBD1. The trim removed 6 bases at V and 5 bases at J, leaving 14 bases unmatched. The CDR3 is made up of 15 amino acids. The germline V gene encodes CDR1 GTSNPN and CDR2 SVGIG (reference sequence). For the CDR3, the DNA is TGTGCCTGTCAGTACCGGGACAGGCAGTCTTATGGCTACACCTTC. Protein: CACQYRDRQSYGYTF.

This chain connects TRBV5-8 to TRBJ1-4; the match to TRBD1 covers 7 bases. CDR1 and CDR2 (germline): SGHTS, YDEGEE. CDR3 length equals 14 residues. Losses at the gene ends were 3 bases for V and 5 bases for J; bases not matched to a gene: 4. The CDR3 protein is CASSSQGLNEKLFF. CDR3 DNA sequence: TGTGCCAGCAGCTCACAGGGGCTGAATGAAAAACTGTTTTTT.

This clone has a single count. This chain joins TRBV7-3 and TRBJ2-7; TRBD2 might be the D (5 bases). This CDR3 is 12 amino acids long. The germline V gene has CDR1 SGHTA and CDR2 FQGTGA. Trimming stripped 5 bases from V and 4 bases from J, with 9 bases between. The CDR3 spells CASSQGGYEQYV. The CDR3, as DNA: TGTGCCAGCAGCCAAGGAGGATACGAGCAGTACGTC.

In this sample, this clone turned up a few times. V usage is TRBV19 and J usage is TRBJ1-1; the D gene is possibly TRBD1 (5 bases). This CDR3 contains 14 residues. Germline CDR1 reads LNHDA; CDR2 reads SQIVND (reference sequence). V lost 5 bases and J 3 bases, leaving 13 bases between the germline ends. CDR3 coding DNA: TGTGCCAGTAGTGAAAGAGTCAGGGACACTGAAGCTTTCTTT. Amino acid sequence: CASSERVRDTEAFF.

The chain joins TRBV30 to TRBJ1-6, with D tentatively TRBD1 (5 bases). The CDR3 length is 13 residues. The V gene lost 4 bases and the J gene lost 8 bases, with 12 bases spanning the gap. In germline, CDR1 is GTSNPN, CDR2 SVGIG (reference sequence). The CDR3 loop is CAWTQGVDSPLHF. The CDR3 DNA reads as TGTGCCTGGACTCAAGGGGTCGATTCACCCCTCCACTTT.

The gene calls are TRBV12-5 and TRBJ1-1; a weak D match, TRBD1 (5 bases). Between the trimmed V and J ends, which lost 2 bases and 6 bases, there was a span of 10 bases. CDR1 and CDR2 from the germline V gene are LGHNT and FRNRAP. The CDR3 has 13 residues. CDR3 nucleotides: TGTGCTAGTGGTTTGTGGGACCGACCTGAAGCTTTCTTT. This encodes CASGLWDRPEAFF.

This clone occurred a few times. The chain links TRBV2 to TRBJ1-2, with a possible D match to TRBD1 (5 bases). Germline CDR1 and CDR2: SNHLY and FYNNEI. The CDR3 contains 14 residues. V dropped 1 base and J dropped 4 bases, with 10 bases sitting between them. CDR3 DNA: TGTGCCAGCAGTGAAGGCAGGGTGATCTATGGCTACACCTTC. Its translation is CASSEGRVIYGYTF.

The gene calls are TRBV7-2 and TRBJ2-5, with TRBD2 identical over 7 bases. This CDR3 contains 13 residues. The germline V gene has CDR1 SGHTA and CDR2 FQGNSA. The V and J ends lost 4 bases and 5 bases, in that order; junction bases with no gene match: 4. Here the CDR3 reads CASSSGLWETQYF. In DNA form, the CDR3 reads TGTGCCAGCAGCTCGGGACTATGGGAGACCCAGTACTTC.

The chain joins TRBV7-3 to TRBJ1-2, with D uncertain. This CDR3 has 13 amino acids. Trimming pared 1 base from V and 6 bases from J, leaving 9 bases between. Germline-derived CDR1 and CDR2 are SGHTA and FQGTGA. The CDR3 DNA follows: TGTGCCAGCAGCTTAAACCCAGTAGATGGCTACACCTTC. This gives the protein CASSLNPVDGYTF.

This clone was observed a handful of times. The gene calls are TRBV5-1 and TRBJ1-4; D is unclear. Germline V gene sequence: CDR1 SGHRS, CDR2 YFSETQ. The CDR3 runs 18 residues. Trimming removed 3 bases from V and 5 bases from J, with 23 bases in between. CDR3 in DNA: TGCGCCAGCAGCTCCAACGGCCCCCCCGGATTCCAAAATGAAAAACTGTTTTTT. Translated, it gives CASSSNGPPGFQNEKLFF.

This clone was seen a single time. J is TRBJ1-4 and V is TRBV9; 9 positions match TRBD1. Germline CDR1 SGDLS, CDR2 YYNGEE. The trim removed 4 bases at V and 13 bases at J, leaving 14 bases unmatched. The CDR3 has 15 amino acids. The CDR3 DNA reads TGTGCCAGCAGCATACGACAGGGGGATAATGAGAGACTGTTTTTT. Translation: CASSIRQGDNERLFF.

This clone came up once. DNA for the CDR3: TGTGCCAGCAGCTTAGCTGCGGCGAACACCGGGGAGCTGTTTTTT. Amino acids: CASSLAAANTGELFF. V usage is TRBV7-8 and J usage is TRBJ2-2; the D is unclear. V was clipped by 0 bases and J by 0 bases, with 5 bases between them. The germline V gene encodes CDR1 SGHVS and CDR2 FQNEAQ. The CDR3 extends over 15 amino acids.

The chain couples TRBV5-4 to TRBJ2-7, with 7 bases aligning to TRBD2. Germline V gene sequence: CDR1 SGHNT, CDR2 YYREEE (reference sequence). The CDR3 sequence is 15 residues long. Trimming removed 3 bases from V and 3 bases from J; junction bases left unmatched: 9. The CDR3 here is CASSWEGGIVYEQYF. CDR3 in DNA: TGTGCCAGCAGCTGGGAGGGAGGAATTGTCTACGAGCAGTACTTC. The full variable domain, its missing parts supplied by reference TRBV5-4 and TRBJ2-7, is ETGVTQSPTHLIKTRGQQVTLRCSSQSGHNTVSWYQQALGQGPQFIFQYYREEENGRGNFPPRFSGLQFPNYSSELNVNALELDDSALYLCASSWEGGIVYEQYFGPGTRLTVT.

The V gene is TRBV5-6, the J gene TRBJ1-6; 11 nucleotides align to TRBD1. The J segment lost 10 bases and the V segment lost 3 bases, leaving 6 bases of the junction unmatched. From germline, CDR1 is SGHDT and CDR2 YYEEEE. This CDR3 region has 15 residues. CDR3: CASSSGTGGGSPLHF. The CDR3 DNA follows: TGTGCCAGCAGCTCGGGGACAGGGGGGGGATCACCCCTCCACTTT.

This clone is a singleton in its sample. The genes are TRBV4-1 and TRBJ2-5; 9 bases align to TRBD2. This CDR3 is 16 amino acids long. The V and J ends lost 4 bases and 1 base, in that order; junction bases with no gene match: 7. Germline V gene data show CDR1 as MGHRA and CDR2 as YSYEKL. This CDR3 is CASSPRYSGGQETQYF. CDR3 DNA sequence: TGCGCCAGCAGCCCAAGATATAGCGGGGGCCAAGAGACCCAGTACTTC.

This clone was counted only a few times. The rearrangement links TRBV28 to TRBJ1-1; D uncertain. With 5 bases removed from V and 1 base from J, the gap between germline ends came to 20 bases. Germline-derived CDR1 and CDR2 are MDHEN and SYDVKM. The CDR3 extends over 17 amino acids. The CDR3 DNA reads TGTGCCAGCAGTCCCTCTTTCGTCCGAGCGTCGAACACTGAAGCTTTCTTT. Residues: CASSPSFVRASNTEAFF.